This T cell receptor (beta chain) stems from a study of Graves' ophthalmopathy and Graves' hyperthyroidism. For this clonotype: Being one base from a much bigger clone, this may be a read error.

Germline CDR1 and CDR2: SGHVS and FQNEAQ. This CDR3 has 13 residues. Trimming left V 8 bases short and J 1 base short, with 11 bases between. The authors amplified TCR beta CDR3 regions from RNA transcripts. First-round RT-PCR used HTBI primers; second-round multiplex PCR followed. TCRdb redid the calling of the multiplex PCR reads with MiXCR, one entry per CDR3 protein. The repertoire holds roughly 500,000 distinct CDR3 sequences, about an eighth seen once, with 8% to 10% in the top ten. The sequenced material came from blood. The sequence was obtained from a woman in her thirties with Graves' ophthalmopathy. V gene TRBV7-8 combines with J gene TRBJ1-2; a weak D match, TRBD1 (5 bases). Here the CDR3 DNA reads TGTGCCAGCTGGGGGGGGGTTAACTATGGCTACACCTTC. Amino acid sequence: CASWGGVNYGYTF.